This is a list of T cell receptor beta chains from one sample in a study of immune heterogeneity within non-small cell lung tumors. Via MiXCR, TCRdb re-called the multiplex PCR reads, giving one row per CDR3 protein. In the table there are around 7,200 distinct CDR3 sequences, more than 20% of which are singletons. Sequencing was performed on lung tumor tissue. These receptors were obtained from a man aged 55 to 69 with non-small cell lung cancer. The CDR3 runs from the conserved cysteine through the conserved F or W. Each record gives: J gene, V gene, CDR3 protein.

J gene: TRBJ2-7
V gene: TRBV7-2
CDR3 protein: CASSLGPLREQYEQYF

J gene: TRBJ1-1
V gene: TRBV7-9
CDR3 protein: CASSLEGLNTEAFF

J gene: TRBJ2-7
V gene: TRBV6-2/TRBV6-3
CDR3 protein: CASSSGGGGYEQYF

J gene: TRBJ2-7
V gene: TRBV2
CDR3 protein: CASRPGLADSYEQYF

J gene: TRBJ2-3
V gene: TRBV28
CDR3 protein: CASTKRGHTDTQYF

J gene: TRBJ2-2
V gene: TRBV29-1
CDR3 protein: CSVDGTSGMYGGELFF

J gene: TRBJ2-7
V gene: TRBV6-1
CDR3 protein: CTSREVASTYEQYF

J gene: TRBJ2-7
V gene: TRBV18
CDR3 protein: CDSSPGGNWRDERYF

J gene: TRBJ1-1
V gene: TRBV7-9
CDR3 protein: CASSLRQSGEAFF

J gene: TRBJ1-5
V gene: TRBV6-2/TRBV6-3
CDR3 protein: CATSYSSGGNQPQHF

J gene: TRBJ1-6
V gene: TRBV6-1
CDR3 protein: CASSAGPYNSPLHF

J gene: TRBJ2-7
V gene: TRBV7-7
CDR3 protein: CASSPSRASEQYF

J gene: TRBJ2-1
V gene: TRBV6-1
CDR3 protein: CASRRGRPNNEQFF

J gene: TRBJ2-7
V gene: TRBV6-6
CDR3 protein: CASSYSRGGNYEQYF

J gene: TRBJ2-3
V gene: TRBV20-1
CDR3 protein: CSSSRALEDTDTQYF

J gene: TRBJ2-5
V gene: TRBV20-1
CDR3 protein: CSARAPGRLSETQYF

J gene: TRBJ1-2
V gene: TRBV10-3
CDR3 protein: CATYRGQDYGYTF

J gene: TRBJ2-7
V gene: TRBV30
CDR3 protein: CAWSVSTGRTYEQYF

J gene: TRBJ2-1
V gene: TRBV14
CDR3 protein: CASSQDGGLAGYNEQFF

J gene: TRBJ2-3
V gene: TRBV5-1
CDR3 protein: CASSWGDPLNTQYF

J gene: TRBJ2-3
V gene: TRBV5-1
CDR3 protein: CASSLGRADTQYF

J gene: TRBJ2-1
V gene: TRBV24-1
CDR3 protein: CATSEPDRGDNEQFF

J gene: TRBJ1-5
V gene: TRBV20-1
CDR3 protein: CSARPPGQGPSHF

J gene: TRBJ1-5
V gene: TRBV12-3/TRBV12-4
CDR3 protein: CASMITGGQPQHF

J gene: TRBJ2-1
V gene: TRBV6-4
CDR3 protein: CASSDSAGGPNEQFF

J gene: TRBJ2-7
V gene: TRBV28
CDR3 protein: CASRPDWDSYEQYF

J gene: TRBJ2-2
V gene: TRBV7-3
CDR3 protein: CASSLGGPHTGELFF

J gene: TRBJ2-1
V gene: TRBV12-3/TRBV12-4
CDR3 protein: CASSSRNEQFF

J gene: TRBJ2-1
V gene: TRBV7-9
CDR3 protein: CASSEGLAVGSEQFF

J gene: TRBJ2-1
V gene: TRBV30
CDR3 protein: CAWSVSSGLNEQFF

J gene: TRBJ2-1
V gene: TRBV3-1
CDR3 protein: CASSAAAVNEQFF

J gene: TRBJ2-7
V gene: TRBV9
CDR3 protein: CASSVGAGLTYEQYF

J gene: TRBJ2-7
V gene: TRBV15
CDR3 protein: CATSRGLANPQQYF

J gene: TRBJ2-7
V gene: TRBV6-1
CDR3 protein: CASSPNRGPKPYEQYF

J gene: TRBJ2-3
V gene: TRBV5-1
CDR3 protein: CASSTTALAGGGDTQYF

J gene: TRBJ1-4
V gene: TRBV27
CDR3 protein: CASSTGVANEKLFF

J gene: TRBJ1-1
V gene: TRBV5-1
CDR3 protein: CASSPRGPRVDYTEAFF

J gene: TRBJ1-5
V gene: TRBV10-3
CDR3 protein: CAISESTEGQPQHF

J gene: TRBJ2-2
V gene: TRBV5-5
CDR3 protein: CAISLVALVTGELFF

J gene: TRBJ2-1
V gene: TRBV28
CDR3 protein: CASSPNAGVEFNEQFF

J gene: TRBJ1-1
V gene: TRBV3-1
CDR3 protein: CASSPRTGEKAFF

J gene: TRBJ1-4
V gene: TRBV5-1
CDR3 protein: CASSLTYGEKKLFF

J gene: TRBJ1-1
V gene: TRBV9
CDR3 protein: CASSVGQGAGNTEAFF

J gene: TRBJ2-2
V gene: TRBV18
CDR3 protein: CASSPRGSDSFTGELFF

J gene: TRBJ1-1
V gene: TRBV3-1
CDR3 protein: CASSRVGSNTEAFF

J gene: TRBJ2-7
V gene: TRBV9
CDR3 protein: CASSVSGTSSREQYF